The clone carrying this TCR beta chain was detected ten times or more. Its matching antigen is unknown. Between the trimmed V and J ends, which lost 3 bases and 1 base, there was a span of 10 bases. The CDR3 contains 15 residues. In germline, CDR1 is LNHDA, CDR2 SQIVND (reference sequence). This record belongs to a study of early T cells in non-severe SARS-CoV-2 infection. Study as a whole: Sequenced bulk RNA came from whole blood that was unsorted, and chains were unpaired.

Attached unique molecular identifiers marked individual cDNA molecules. TCRdb reprocessed the 5' RACE reads via MiXCR and lists one record per CDR3 protein. The table includes fewer than 35,000 distinct CDR3 sequences, approximately 6% detected once. Study-wide results and caveats: Matching results from VDJdb favored anti-spike CD8 responses, leaving private and CD4 specificities undetected.

The source of this sequence is an adult who was a healthcare worker with PCR-confirmed SARS-CoV-2 infection or an uninfected control (not recorded which). Sequenced sample: whole blood. This chain joins TRBV19 and TRBJ2-1; D uncertain. This CDR3 reads CASSIRMASYNEQFF. In nucleotides, the CDR3 is TGTGCCAGTAGTATTCGGATGGCGTCCTACAATGAGCAGTTCTTC.